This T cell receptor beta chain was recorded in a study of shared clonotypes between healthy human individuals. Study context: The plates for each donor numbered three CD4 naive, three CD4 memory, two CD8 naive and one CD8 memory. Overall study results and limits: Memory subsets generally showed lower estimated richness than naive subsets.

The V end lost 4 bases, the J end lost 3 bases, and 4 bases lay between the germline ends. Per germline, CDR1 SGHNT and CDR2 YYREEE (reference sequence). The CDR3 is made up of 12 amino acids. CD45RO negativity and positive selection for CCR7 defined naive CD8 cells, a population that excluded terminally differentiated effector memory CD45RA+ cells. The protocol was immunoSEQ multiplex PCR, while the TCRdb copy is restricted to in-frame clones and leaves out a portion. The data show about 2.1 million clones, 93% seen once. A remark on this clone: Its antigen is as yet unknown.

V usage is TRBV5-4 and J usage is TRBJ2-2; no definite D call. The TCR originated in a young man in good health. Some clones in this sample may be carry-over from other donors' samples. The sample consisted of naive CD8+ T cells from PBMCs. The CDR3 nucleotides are TGTGCCAGCAGCCCCTACACCGGGGAGCTGTTTTTT. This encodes CASSPYTGELFF.